This entry concerns a single TCR beta chain. V was cut by 7 bases and J by 2 bases, with 11 bases left in between. The CDR3 runs 13 residues. Germline V gives CDR1 MNHNY, CDR2 SVGAGI (reference sequence). The sample comes from a study of T cell responses to AZD1222 COVID-19 vaccine. TCRdb keeps only in-frame clones here, not all; method: immunoSEQ multiplex PCR. The table records about 120,000 clones, 88% of them present only once. The receptor's source is an adult in good health. The gene calls are TRBV6-6 and TRBJ1-2; D is possibly TRBD1 (6 bases). The material was peripheral blood, obtained on day 0 of AZD1222 vaccination. The CDR3 DNA reads as TGTGCCAGCACTTTGACAGGCAACTATGGCTACACCTTC. It translates to CASTLTGNYGYTF.